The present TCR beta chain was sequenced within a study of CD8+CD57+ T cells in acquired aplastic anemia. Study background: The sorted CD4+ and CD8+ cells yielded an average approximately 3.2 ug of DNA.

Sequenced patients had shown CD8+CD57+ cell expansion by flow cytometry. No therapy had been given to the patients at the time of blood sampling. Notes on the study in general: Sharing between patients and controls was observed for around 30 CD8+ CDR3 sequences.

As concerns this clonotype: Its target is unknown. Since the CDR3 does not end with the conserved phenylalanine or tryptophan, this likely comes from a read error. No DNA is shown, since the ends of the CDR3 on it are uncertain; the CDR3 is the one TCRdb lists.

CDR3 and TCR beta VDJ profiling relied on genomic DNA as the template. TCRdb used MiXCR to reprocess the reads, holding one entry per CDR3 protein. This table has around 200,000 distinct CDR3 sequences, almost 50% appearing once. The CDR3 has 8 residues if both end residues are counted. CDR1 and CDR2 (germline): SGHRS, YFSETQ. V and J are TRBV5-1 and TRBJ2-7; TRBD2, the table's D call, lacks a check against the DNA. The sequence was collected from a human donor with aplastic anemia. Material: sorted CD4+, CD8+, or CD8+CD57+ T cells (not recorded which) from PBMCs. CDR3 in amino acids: CASSLAVA.